One and the same sample provided the 22 T cell receptor beta chains below, sequenced in a study of shared clonotypes between healthy human individuals. The naive CD8 population came from CD45RO-negative cells selected for CCR7, without terminally differentiated effector memory CD45RA+ cells. This table comes from immunoSEQ multiplex PCR, and its TCRdb copy is limited to in-frame clones, with some not included. The sample holds around 1,900,000 clones; over 85% are singletons and the top ten take about 1.7%. The material sequenced was naive CD8+ T cells from PBMCs. These receptors were obtained from a man aged 18 to 30 in good health. Some clones in this sample may be carry-over from other donors' samples.

As regards this clone: Different DNA sequences within this sample yield the same CDR3. This chain connects TRBV27 to TRBJ1-1; a possible D gene is TRBD1 (5 bases). V lost 5 bases to trimming and J lost 7 bases, with 8 bases between them. Germline V lookup: CDR1 MNHEY, CDR2 SMNVEV (reference sequence). This CDR3 is built from 11 residues. The CDR3 DNA sequence: TGTGCCAGCAGTACAGGAGGTGAAGCTTTCTTT. Translation: CASSTGGEAFF.

The chain combines TRBV19 with TRBJ2-1; 8 bases map to TRBD2. The CDR3 has 16 amino acids. Trimming removed 2 bases from V and 0 bases from J; junction bases left unmatched: 3. Germline loops: CDR1 LNHDA, CDR2 SQIVND (reference sequence). For the CDR3, the DNA is TGTGCCAGTAGTATAAGCGGGAGCGTCTCCTACAATGAGCAGTTCTTC. It specifies CASSISGSVSYNEQFF.

About this clone: Within the sample, other DNA sequences also encode this same CDR3. Here the CDR3 DNA reads TGCAGCGTTGAAGGCGGCGACGGGCCCTACGAGCAGTACTTC. Its translation is CSVEGGDGPYEQYF. The rearrangement joins TRBV29-1 to TRBJ2-7, with D unresolved. CDR3 length: 14 amino acids. V was shortened by 1 base and J by 2 bases, with 12 bases between the two germline ends. Germline CDR1 reads SQVTM; CDR2 reads ANQGSEA.

The genes are TRBV11-3 and TRBJ1-1, with TRBD1 matching 7 bases. The CDR3 covers 19 residues. V lost 5 bases, J lost 3 bases, and 21 bases stayed unmatched. Germline values: CDR1 SGHNT, CDR2 YENEEA. Here the CDR3 reads CASSPVGEDRVIIDTEAFF. Written as DNA, the CDR3 is TGTGCCAGCAGCCCTGTGGGGGAAGACAGGGTTATAATCGACACTGAAGCTTTCTTT.

This clone has only one observation. The genes are TRBV29-1 and TRBJ2-2, with D tentatively TRBD2 (5 bases). Germline loops: CDR1 SQVTM, CDR2 ANQGSEA. This CDR3 comprises 11 residues. V was cut by 7 bases and J by 4 bases, with 7 bases left in between. CDR3 protein: CSGRLTGELFF. CDR3 nucleotide sequence: TGCAGCGGGAGGCTCACCGGGGAGCTGTTTTTT.

This chain links TRBV6-1 with TRBJ1-1, with 9 bases fitting TRBD1. V gave up 4 bases and J gave up 4 bases; unmatched junction bases: 7. The CDR3 covers 15 residues. Germline V gene data show CDR1 as MNHNS and CDR2 as SASEGT. The CDR3 loop reads CASSAGETGGTEAFF. The CDR3 nucleotides are TGTGCCAGCAGTGCAGGGGAGACAGGGGGCACTGAAGCTTTCTTT.

This clone was picked up one time. The sample holds other DNA sequences that translate to the same CDR3. This chain uses TRBV9 with TRBJ2-3; possible D gene TRBD2, 5 bases. The germline CDR1 and CDR2 sequences are SGDLS and YYNGEE. The CDR3 is made up of 14 amino acids. V lost 3 bases, J lost 0 bases, and 8 bases lay in between. The CDR3 loop reads CASSASGSTDTQYF. The DNA of the CDR3 is TGTGCCAGCAGCGCCTCGGGGAGCACAGATACGCAGTATTTT.

The V call is TRBV14, the J call TRBJ2-1; the D is unclear. V shed 4 bases and J shed 5 bases, with 18 bases lying between them. Germline V gene sequence: CDR1 SGHDN, CDR2 FVKESK. There are 16 residues in the CDR3. Here the CDR3 DNA reads TGTGCCAGCAGCCCCTACGACCTAGGGCGAAACAATGAGCAGTTCTTC. Protein sequence: CASSPYDLGRNNEQFF.

The chain employs TRBV6-5 and TRBJ2-1; 8 positions match TRBD2. The CDR3 length is 15 residues. With 4 bases clipped from V and 6 bases from J, the junction kept 8 bases outside the gene matches. Germline CDR1 reads MNHEY; CDR2 reads SVGAGI. The CDR3 reads CASSSRLAGLNEQFF. The CDR3 DNA sequence: TGTGCCAGCAGTTCTAGGTTAGCGGGGCTCAATGAGCAGTTCTTC.

The V and J genes are TRBV5-4 and TRBJ2-2; D is unresolved. The V gene's germline CDR1 is SGHNT and CDR2 YYREEE (reference sequence). The CDR3 has 17 residues. With 4 bases removed from V and 4 bases from J, the gap between germline ends came to 20 bases. The CDR3 DNA reads as TGTGCCAGCAGCCCGGGTGGCCCGGGCGCGAGCACCGGGGAGCTGTTTTTT. Translated, it gives CASSPGGPGASTGELFF.

The table lists this clone with a count of one. The rearrangement links TRBV15 to TRBJ1-1; D call uncertain. The CDR3 runs to 13 residues. V lost 2 bases, J lost 8 bases, and 12 bases lay in between. CDR1 is LNHNV and CDR2 is YYDKDF in the germline V gene (reference sequence). CDR3 residues: CATSRSTGWEAFF. The CDR3 bases are TGTGCCACCAGCAGAAGCACCGGCTGGGAAGCTTTCTTT.

V and J are TRBV11-2 and TRBJ2-3; D possibly uses TRBD1 or TRBD2 (5 bases each). From germline, CDR1 is SGHAT and CDR2 FQNNGV. V was shortened by 1 base and J by 7 bases, with 15 bases between the two germline ends. This CDR3 comprises 15 residues. CDR3 sequence: CASSLVGGVRYTQYF. The CDR3 DNA reads as TGTGCCAGCAGCTTAGTTGGGGGAGTACGGTATACGCAGTATTTT. Filled out from reference TRBV11-2 and TRBJ2-3, the complete variable domain reads EAGVAQSPRYKIIEKRQSVAFWCNPISGHATLYWYQQILGQGPKLLIQFQNNGVVDDSQLPKDRFSAERLKGVDSTLKIQPAKLEDSAVYLCASSLVGGVRYTQYFGPGTRLTVL.

The chain couples TRBV7-2 to TRBJ2-7, with D hard to call. The germline V gene encodes CDR1 SGHTA and CDR2 FQGNSA. CDR3 length equals 13 residues. V dropped 3 bases and J dropped 3 bases, with 9 bases sitting between them. The CDR3, as DNA: TGTGCCAGCAGCTTGAACAGCTTCTACGAGCAGTACTTC. Translated, it gives CASSLNSFYEQYF.

The rearrangement links TRBV19 to TRBJ1-1; 7 bases are a match to TRBD1. CDR3 size: 13 residues. V gave up 3 bases and J gave up 11 bases; unmatched junction bases: 9. Germline loops: CDR1 LNHDA, CDR2 SQIVND (reference sequence). Written as DNA, the CDR3 is TGTGCCAGTAGTATGGCTTATGACAGGGACGCTTTCTTT. Encoded protein: CASSMAYDRDAFF. The full variable domain, with the rest looked up from reference TRBV19 and TRBJ1-1, is DGGITQSPKYLFRKEGQNVTLSCEQNLNHDAMYWYRQDPGQGLRLIYYSQIVNDFQKGDIAEGYSVSREKKESFPLTVTSAQKNPTAFYLCASSMAYDRDAFFGQGTRLTVV.

This CDR3 is CASSLSSRGVNYGYTF. Written as DNA, the CDR3 is TGTGCCAGCAGTTTATCCTCGCGGGGGGTTAACTATGGCTACACCTTC. The genes are TRBV27 and TRBJ1-2, with D possibly TRBD1 on 5 matching bases. This CDR3 is 16 amino acids long. The V gene lost 0 bases and the J gene lost 1 base, with 12 bases spanning the gap. Germline values: CDR1 MNHEY, CDR2 SMNVEV (reference sequence).

The chain recombines TRBV18 with TRBJ1-5; D may be TRBD1 (5 bases). The CDR3 contains 13 residues. Germline V gives CDR1 KGHSH, CDR2 LQKENI. The V end lost 6 bases, the J end lost 11 bases, and 17 bases lay between the germline ends. CDR3 sequence reads: CASSIDGTATQHF. CDR3 DNA sequence: TGTGCCAGCTCCATCGACGGGACGGCCACCCAGCATTTT.

In the case of this clone: The sample holds other DNA sequences that translate to the same CDR3. This sequence joins TRBV28 and TRBJ1-2; 7 nucleotides agree with TRBD1. With 3 bases clipped from V and 5 bases from J, the junction kept 6 bases outside the gene matches. Germline lookup yields CDR1 MDHEN and CDR2 SYDVKM. CDR3 length: 14 residues. The CDR3 spells CASSFGGGGYGYTF. Written as DNA, the CDR3 is TGTGCCAGCAGTTTCGGAGGGGGCGGTTATGGCTACACCTTC.

Regarding this clone: The same CDR3 can be traced to other DNA sequences in this sample. The chain uses TRBV19 and TRBJ2-7, with TRBD2 matching 11 bases. The CDR3 is 15 residues long. The V gene's germline CDR1 is LNHDA and CDR2 SQIVND (reference sequence). Trimming at V came to 6 bases and at J to 2 bases, leaving 6 bases not matched to a gene. In DNA form, the CDR3 reads TGTGCCAGTAGCCCATTAGCGGGAGGGCCCTACGAGCAGTACTTC. Protein: CASSPLAGGPYEQYF. Looking up the rest from reference TRBV19 and TRBJ2-7 gives the full variable domain: DGGITQSPKYLFRKEGQNVTLSCEQNLNHDAMYWYRQDPGQGLRLIYYSQIVNDFQKGDIAEGYSVSREKKESFPLTVTSAQKNPTAFYLCASSPLAGGPYEQYFGPGTRLTVT.

Of note for this clone: Other DNA sequences within the sample encode an identical CDR3. The genes are TRBV6-5 and TRBJ2-2; unclear D gene. Trimming removed 2 bases from V and 7 bases from J, with 5 bases in between. The CDR3 loop spans 12 amino acids. The germline CDR1 and CDR2 sequences are MNHEY and SVGAGI. This CDR3 reads CASSYGVGELFF. The CDR3 DNA follows: TGTGCCAGCAGTTACGGGGTCGGGGAGCTGTTTTTT.

The gene calls are TRBV14 and TRBJ2-7; 7 bases align to TRBD1. CDR3 length: 15 residues. In germline, CDR1 is SGHDN, CDR2 FVKESK. The junction had 5 bases not matched to a gene; V was cut back by 1 base and J by 2 bases. In DNA, the CDR3 is TGTGCCAGCAGCCAAGGGCAGGGGGTGACCTACGAGCAGTACTTC. Its translation is CASSQGQGVTYEQYF.

This clone has just one count. The chain joins TRBV28 to TRBJ1-2; D ambiguous. Looked up from germline, CDR1 is MDHEN and CDR2 is SYDVKM. The CDR3 extends over 17 amino acids. Trimming removed 3 bases from V and 7 bases from J, with 24 bases in between. The chain's CDR3 is CASSFLLVQSGAGGYTF. The CDR3 DNA sequence: TGTGCCAGCAGTTTCCTCTTAGTACAGTCAGGTGCCGGTGGCTACACCTTC.

The chain's CDR3 is CASSLASGDAFF. CDR3 DNA: TGTGCCAGCAGCTTAGCATCTGGGGATGCTTTCTTT. The J gene is TRBJ1-1, the V gene TRBV7-2, with no clear D. Between the trimmed V and J ends, which lost 0 bases and 11 bases, there was a span of 10 bases. There are 12 residues in the CDR3. CDR1 is SGHTA, CDR2 FQGNSA, per germline.